Listed below are T cell receptor beta chains from one sample, sequenced in a study of T cell changes during pregnancy in multiple sclerosis. The table came from immunoSEQ multiplex PCR; TCRdb's copy has only in-frame clones and leaves some out. The sample has about 50,000 clones, about 90% seen once. The sequences come from CD4+ T cells from peripheral blood mononuclear cells, collected after pregnancy. The receptors shown here come from a female donor in good health, enrolled as a control in a pregnancy study. The CDR3 runs from the conserved cysteine through the conserved F or W. The D gene is left open where the match is weak. Clone size is stated in some rows and not others, as once, few, many or a class when expanded.

V: TRBV4-1
J: TRBJ2-7
length: 17
D: TRBD2
size: -
CDR3: CASSQVVAGVALNEQYF
DNA: TGCGCCAGCAGCCAAGTAGTTGCGGGAGTAGCGTTGAACGAGCAGTACTTC

V: TRBV19
J: TRBJ1-2
length: 11
D: -
size: -
CDR3: CASSIMYGYTF
DNA: TGTGCCAGTAGTATTATGTATGGCTACACCTTC

V: TRBV5-1
J: TRBJ2-6
length: 18
D: TRBD1
size: -
CDR3: CASSLVAGGSSGANVLTF
DNA: TGCGCCAGCAGCTTGGTGGCAGGGGGAAGCTCTGGGGCCAACGTCCTGACTTTC

V: TRBV29-1
J: TRBJ1-2
length: 12
D: TRBD1
size: -
CDR3: CSVAGGDYGYTF
DNA: TGCAGCGTTGCAGGGGGAGACTATGGCTACACCTTC

V: TRBV7-3
J: TRBJ2-1
length: 14
D: TRBD1
size: -
CDR3: CASSPGQGQGEQFF
DNA: TGTGCCAGCAGCCCGGGACAGGGTCAGGGGGAGCAGTTCTTC

V: TRBV6-6
J: TRBJ1-1
length: 14
D: -
size: -
CDR3: CASSYSSRGDGAFF
DNA: TGTGCCAGCAGTTACTCGAGCCGGGGTGACGGAGCTTTCTTT

V: TRBV28
J: TRBJ1-1
length: 14
D: -
size: -
CDR3: CASSFPGQNTEAFF
DNA: TGTGCCAGCAGTTTCCCCGGACAAAACACTGAAGCTTTCTTT

V: TRBV19
J: TRBJ2-4
length: 12
D: TRBD2
size: -
CDR3: CASGRDLNIQYF
DNA: TGTGCCAGTGGGAGGGATCTAAACATTCAGTACTTC

V: TRBV6-5
J: TRBJ1-2
length: 12
D: TRBD1
size: few
CDR3: CASSHRGGGYTF
DNA: TGTGCCAGCAGCCACAGGGGAGGAGGCTACACCTTC

V: TRBV7-2
J: TRBJ1-1
length: 10
D: -
size: -
CDR3: CASTRQVAFF
DNA: TGTGCCAGCACCCGACAGGTGGCTTTCTTT

V: TRBV7-9
J: TRBJ2-7
length: 15
D: TRBD1
size: -
CDR3: CASSLALRGPYEQYF
DNA: TGTGCCAGCAGCTTAGCGCTAAGGGGGCCCTACGAGCAGTACTTC

V: TRBV5-6
J: TRBJ2-3
length: 15
D: TRBD1
size: -
CDR3: CASSSTGHSTDTQYF
DNA: TGTGCCAGCAGCTCGACAGGGCACAGCACAGATACGCAGTATTTT

V: TRBV7-3
J: TRBJ2-1
length: 15
D: -
size: -
CDR3: CASSGGDRTRGGQFF
DNA: TGTGCCAGCAGCGGGGGGGACAGGACCCGGGGAGGGCAGTTCTTC

V: TRBV29-1
J: TRBJ2-1
length: 15
D: TRBD2
size: -
CDR3: CSVDGASGSYNEQFF
DNA: TGCAGCGTTGACGGGGCTAGCGGCTCCTACAATGAGCAGTTCTTC

V: TRBV7-8
J: TRBJ1-6
length: 15
D: -
size: once
CDR3: CASSLVSGLGSPLHF
DNA: TGTGCCAGCAGCTTAGTATCAGGGCTAGGTTCACCCCTCCACTTT

V: TRBV19
J: TRBJ1-4
length: 14
D: TRBD1
size: -
CDR3: CASNMRTGDEKLFF
DNA: TGTGCCAGTAACATGAGGACAGGGGACGAAAAACTGTTTTTT

V: TRBV5-1
J: TRBJ1-3
length: 17
D: -
size: once
CDR3: CASSLSPPASSGNTIYF
DNA: TGCGCCAGCAGCTTGTCTCCCCCCGCGTCCTCTGGAAACACCATATATTTT

V: TRBV7-8
J: TRBJ2-5
length: 15
D: -
size: -
CDR3: CASSLLLARRETQYF
DNA: TGTGCCAGCAGCTTGCTACTAGCCCGGCGAGAGACCCAGTACTTC

V: TRBV6-5
J: TRBJ2-3
length: 16
D: TRBD2
size: -
CDR3: CASSYWREGGTDTQYF
DNA: TGTGCCAGCAGTTACTGGCGGGAGGGAGGCACAGATACGCAGTATTTT

V: TRBV6-6
J: TRBJ2-3
length: 16
D: -
size: -
CDR3: CASSYSRTTSTDTQYF
DNA: TGTGCCAGCAGTTACTCTCGGACAACTAGCACAGATACGCAGTATTTT

V: TRBV7-2
J: TRBJ1-3
length: 14
D: -
size: -
CDR3: CASSPGLTGNTIYF
DNA: TGTGCCAGCAGCCCTGGACTCACTGGAAACACCATATATTTT

V: TRBV2
J: TRBJ1-2
length: 12
D: -
size: few
CDR3: CASSLIQGGYTF
DNA: TGTGCCAGCAGTCTTATACAGGGTGGCTACACCTTC

V: TRBV9
J: TRBJ2-4
length: 14
D: -
size: -
CDR3: CASSVSGSKNIQYF
DNA: TGTGCCAGCAGCGTGTCGGGTTCCAAAAACATTCAGTACTTC

V: TRBV19
J: TRBJ1-1
length: 15
D: TRBD1
size: -
CDR3: CASSIGGQGWTEAFF
DNA: TGTGCCAGTAGTATAGGTGGACAGGGGTGGACTGAAGCTTTCTTT

V: TRBV5-5
J: TRBJ2-4
length: 15
D: -
size: -
CDR3: CASSGGSGAKNIQYF
DNA: TGTGCCAGCAGCGGGGGGTCAGGCGCCAAAAACATTCAGTACTTC

V: TRBV5-8
J: TRBJ1-1
length: 13
D: -
size: once
CDR3: CASSSRARAEAFF
DNA: TGTGCCAGCAGCTCGCGGGCCCGAGCTGAAGCTTTCTTT

V: TRBV7-9
J: TRBJ1-4
length: 16
D: -
size: -
CDR3: CASSPTGISTNEKLFF
DNA: TGTGCCAGCAGCCCCACGGGGATCTCGACTAATGAAAAACTGTTTTTT

V: TRBV18
J: TRBJ2-7
length: 15
D: -
size: -
CDR3: CASPGVGTVSNEQYF
DNA: TGTGCCAGCCCGGGGGTGGGGACGGTTAGCAACGAGCAGTACTTC

V: TRBV7-8
J: TRBJ2-1
length: 16
D: TRBD1
size: -
CDR3: CASSLRQGSFSNEQFF
DNA: TGTGCCAGCAGCCTGCGACAGGGTAGCTTTTCAAATGAGCAGTTCTTC

V: TRBV7-9
J: TRBJ1-1
length: 14
D: -
size: -
CDR3: CASSYAILNTEAFF
DNA: TGTGCCAGCAGCTATGCGATTTTAAACACTGAAGCTTTCTTT

V: TRBV19
J: TRBJ2-5
length: 15
D: TRBD2
size: -
CDR3: CASSPRQREGETQYF
DNA: TGTGCCAGTAGTCCCCGCCAGCGGGAGGGAGAGACCCAGTACTTC

V: TRBV19
J: TRBJ1-1
length: 13
D: -
size: few
CDR3: CASSISGGNEAFF
DNA: TGTGCCAGTAGTATTTCCGGGGGGAATGAAGCTTTCTTT

V: TRBV6-1
J: TRBJ1-4
length: 13
D: -
size: -
CDR3: CASSEAGGSSPHF
DNA: TGTGCCAGCAGTGAAGCGGGTGGGTCTAGCCCCCACTTT

V: TRBV5-8
J: TRBJ1-2
length: 16
D: TRBD1
size: -
CDR3: CASSLGAGQGTYGYTF
DNA: TGTGCCAGCAGCTTGGGAGCTGGACAGGGCACCTATGGCTACACCTTC

V: TRBV6-5
J: TRBJ2-3
length: 16
D: -
size: -
CDR3: CASSYKGGIDTDTQYF
DNA: TGTGCCAGCAGTTACAAAGGCGGCATAGACACAGATACGCAGTATTTT

V: TRBV18
J: TRBJ1-5
length: 14
D: -
size: -
CDR3: CASSRRDTNQPQHF
DNA: TGTGCCAGCTCACGCCGGGACACTAATCAGCCCCAGCATTTT

V: TRBV19
J: TRBJ1-2
length: 13
D: -
size: -
CDR3: CATTAGKGYGYTF
DNA: TGTGCCACCACCGCGGGGAAGGGCTATGGCTACACCTTC

V: TRBV12-2
J: TRBJ2-1
length: 15
D: -
size: -
CDR3: CASRSRTGPYNEQFF
DNA: TGTGCAAGTCGCTCTCGGACAGGACCCTACAATGAGCAGTTCTTC

V: TRBV19
J: TRBJ1-1
length: 12
D: -
size: -
CDR3: CASTRRDTEAFF
DNA: TGTGCCAGTACGCGGAGGGACACTGAAGCTTTCTTT

V: TRBV30
J: TRBJ2-2
length: 13
D: -
size: -
CDR3: CASTDRDYGELFF
DNA: TGTGCCTCCACGGACAGGGACTACGGGGAGCTGTTTTTT

V: TRBV7-8
J: TRBJ1-1
length: 13
D: -
size: -
CDR3: CASSLVVDTEAFF
DNA: TGTGCCAGCAGCTTAGTCGTAGACACTGAAGCTTTCTTT

V: TRBV10-3
J: TRBJ1-2
length: 13
D: -
size: -
CDR3: CAISPSGSHGYTF
DNA: TGTGCCATCAGTCCATCCGGGTCCCATGGCTACACCTTC

V: TRBV20-1
J: TRBJ2-1
length: 11
D: -
size: once
CDR3: CSASLATEQFF
DNA: TGCAGTGCTAGCCTAGCAACTGAGCAGTTCTTC

V: TRBV2
J: TRBJ2-7
length: 10
D: -
size: -
CDR3: CASSEEGWYF
DNA: TGTGCCAGCAGTGAAGAGGGGTGGTACTTC

V: TRBV5-8
J: TRBJ1-2
length: 17
D: -
size: once
CDR3: CASSLRGAGVGLHGYTF
DNA: TGTGCCAGCAGCTTGCGGGGGGCGGGTGTCGGACTGCATGGCTACACCTTC

V: TRBV7-9
J: TRBJ2-1
length: 15
D: -
size: -
CDR3: CASSFSGNSYNEQFF
DNA: TGTGCCAGCAGCTTTAGCGGTAACTCCTACAATGAGCAGTTCTTC

V: TRBV27
J: TRBJ1-2
length: 13
D: -
size: -
CDR3: CASSTTGWNGYTF
DNA: TGTGCCAGCAGCACCACAGGATGGAATGGCTACACCTTC

V: TRBV25-1
J: TRBJ2-1
length: 16
D: -
size: -
CDR3: CASSDTGSTGFGEQFF
DNA: TGTGCCAGCAGTGACACAGGGTCCACGGGGTTCGGGGAGCAGTTCTTC

V: TRBV15
J: TRBJ1-4
length: 13
D: -
size: -
CDR3: CATSRTQTGKLFF
DNA: TGTGCCACCAGCAGAACCCAAACCGGGAAACTGTTTTTT

V: TRBV30
J: TRBJ1-2
length: 14
D: -
size: once
CDR3: CAWSVQGRNNGYTF
DNA: TGTGCCTGGAGTGTACAGGGCCGGAACAATGGCTACACCTTC

V: TRBV10-3
J: TRBJ2-7
length: 11
D: -
size: -
CDR3: CATIGGDEQYF
DNA: TGTGCCACCATCGGCGGGGACGAGCAGTACTTC

V: TRBV7-9
J: TRBJ2-1
length: 15
D: TRBD1
size: -
CDR3: CASSLGQVTNNEQFF
DNA: TGTGCCAGCAGTTTAGGACAGGTGACTAACAATGAGCAGTTCTTC

V: TRBV28
J: TRBJ1-2
length: 13
D: TRBD1
size: -
CDR3: CASSPGGARGYTF
DNA: TGTGCCAGCAGCCCAGGGGGCGCGAGGGGCTACACCTTC

V: TRBV6-6
J: TRBJ1-1
length: 14
D: -
size: -
CDR3: CASSYSTAGPEAFF
DNA: TGTGCCAGCAGTTACTCGACTGCAGGGCCTGAAGCTTTCTTT